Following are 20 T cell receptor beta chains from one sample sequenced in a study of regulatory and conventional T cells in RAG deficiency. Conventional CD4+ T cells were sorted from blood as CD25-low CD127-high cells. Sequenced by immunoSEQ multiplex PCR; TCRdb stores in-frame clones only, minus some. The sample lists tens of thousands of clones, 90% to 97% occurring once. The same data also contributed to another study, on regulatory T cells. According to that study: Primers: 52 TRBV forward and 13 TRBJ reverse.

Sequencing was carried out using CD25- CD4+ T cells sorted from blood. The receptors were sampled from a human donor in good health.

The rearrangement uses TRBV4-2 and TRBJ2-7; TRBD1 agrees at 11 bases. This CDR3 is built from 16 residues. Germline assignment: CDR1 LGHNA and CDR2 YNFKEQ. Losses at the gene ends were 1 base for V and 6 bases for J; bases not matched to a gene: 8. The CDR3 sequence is CASSQVAGQGGGEQYF. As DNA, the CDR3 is TGTGCCAGCAGCCAAGTTGCGGGACAGGGGGGTGGCGAGCAGTACTTC.

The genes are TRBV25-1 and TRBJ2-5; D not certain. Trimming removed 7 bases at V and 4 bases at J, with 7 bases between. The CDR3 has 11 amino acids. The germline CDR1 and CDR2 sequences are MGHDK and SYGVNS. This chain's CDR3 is CASNVGETQYF. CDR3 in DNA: TGTGCCAGCAATGTCGGAGAGACCCAGTACTTC.

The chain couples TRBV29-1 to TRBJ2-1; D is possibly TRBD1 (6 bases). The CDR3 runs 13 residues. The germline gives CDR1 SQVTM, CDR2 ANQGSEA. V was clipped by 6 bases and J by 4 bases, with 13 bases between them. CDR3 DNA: TGCAGCGTCCAGGGGATTTCGTACAATGAGCAGTTCTTC. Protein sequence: CSVQGISYNEQFF.

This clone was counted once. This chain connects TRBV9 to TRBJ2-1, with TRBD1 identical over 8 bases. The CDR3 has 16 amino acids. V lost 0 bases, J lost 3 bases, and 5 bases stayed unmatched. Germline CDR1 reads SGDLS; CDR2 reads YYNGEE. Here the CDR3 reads CASSVATGQGYNEQFF. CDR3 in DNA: TGTGCCAGCAGCGTAGCTACAGGACAGGGCTACAATGAGCAGTTCTTC. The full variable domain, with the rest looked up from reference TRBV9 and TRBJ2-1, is DSGVTQTPKHLITATGQRVTLRCSPRSGDLSVYWYQQSLDQGLQFLIQYYNGEERAKGNILERFSAQQFPDLHSELNLSSLELGDSALYFCASSVATGQGYNEQFFGPGTRLTVL.

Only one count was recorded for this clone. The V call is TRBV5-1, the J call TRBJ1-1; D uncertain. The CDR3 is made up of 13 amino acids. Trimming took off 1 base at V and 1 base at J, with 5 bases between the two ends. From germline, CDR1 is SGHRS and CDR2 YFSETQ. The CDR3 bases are TGCGCCAGCAGCTTGACAGCGAACACTGAAGCTTTCTTT. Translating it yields CASSLTANTEAFF.

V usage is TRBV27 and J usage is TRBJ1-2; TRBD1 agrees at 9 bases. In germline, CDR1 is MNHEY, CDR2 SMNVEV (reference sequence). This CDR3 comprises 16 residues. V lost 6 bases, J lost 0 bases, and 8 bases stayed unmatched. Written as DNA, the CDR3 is TGTGCCAGCAGAAAACCGGGACAGGGTCCTAACTATGGCTACACCTTC. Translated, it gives CASRKPGQGPNYGYTF.

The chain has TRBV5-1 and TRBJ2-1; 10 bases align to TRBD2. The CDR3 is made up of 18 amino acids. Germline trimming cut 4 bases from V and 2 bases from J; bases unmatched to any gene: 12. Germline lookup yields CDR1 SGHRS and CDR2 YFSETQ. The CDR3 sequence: CASSPRALAGDPYNEQFF. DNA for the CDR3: TGCGCCAGCAGCCCGCGGGCCCTAGCGGGGGACCCCTACAATGAGCAGTTCTTC.

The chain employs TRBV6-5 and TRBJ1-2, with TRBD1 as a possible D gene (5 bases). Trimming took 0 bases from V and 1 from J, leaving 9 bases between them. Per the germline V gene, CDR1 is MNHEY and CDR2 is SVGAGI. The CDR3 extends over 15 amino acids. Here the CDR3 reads CASSYSRTFNYGYTF. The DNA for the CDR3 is TGTGCCAGCAGTTACTCCCGGACATTTAACTATGGCTACACCTTC.

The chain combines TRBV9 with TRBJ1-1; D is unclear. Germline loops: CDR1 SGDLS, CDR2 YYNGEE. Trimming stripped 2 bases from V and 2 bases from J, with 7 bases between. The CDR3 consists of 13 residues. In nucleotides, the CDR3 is TGTGCCAGCAGCGTGGGAGAAAACACTGAAGCTTTCTTT. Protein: CASSVGENTEAFF.

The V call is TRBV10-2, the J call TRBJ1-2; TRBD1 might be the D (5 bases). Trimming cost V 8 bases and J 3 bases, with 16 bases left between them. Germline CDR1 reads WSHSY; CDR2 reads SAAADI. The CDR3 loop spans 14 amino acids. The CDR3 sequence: CASGQGKSDYGYTF. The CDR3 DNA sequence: TGCGCCAGCGGTCAGGGAAAGTCTGACTATGGCTACACCTTC.

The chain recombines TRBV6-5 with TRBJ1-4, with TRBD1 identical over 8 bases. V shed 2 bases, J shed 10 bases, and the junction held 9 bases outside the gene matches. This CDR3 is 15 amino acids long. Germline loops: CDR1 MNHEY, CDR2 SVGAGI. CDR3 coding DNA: TGTGCCAGCAGTTACGCCGGGACAGGACAAAGAAAACTGTTTTTT. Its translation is CASSYAGTGQRKLFF.

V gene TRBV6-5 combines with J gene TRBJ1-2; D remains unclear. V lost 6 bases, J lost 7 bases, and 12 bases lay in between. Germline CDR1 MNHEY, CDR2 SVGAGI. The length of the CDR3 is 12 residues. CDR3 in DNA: TGTGCCAGCAGGGGTGCGGGTTCTGGCTACACCTTC. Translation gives CASRGAGSGYTF.

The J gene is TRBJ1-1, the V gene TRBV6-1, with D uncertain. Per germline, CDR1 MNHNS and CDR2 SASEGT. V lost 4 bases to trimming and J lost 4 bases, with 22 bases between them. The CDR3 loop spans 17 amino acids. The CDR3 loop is CASSALLGLAEGTEAFF. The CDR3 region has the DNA TGTGCCAGCAGTGCCCTTTTAGGACTCGCGGAGGGCACTGAAGCTTTCTTT.

CDR3 loop: CASSQPLSLNTEAFF. Written as DNA, the CDR3 is TGTGCCAGCAGCCAGCCACTAAGCTTGAACACTGAAGCTTTCTTT. The chain joins TRBV5-4 to TRBJ1-1, with D hard to call. The germline V gene encodes CDR1 SGHNT and CDR2 YYREEE (reference sequence). The CDR3 consists of 15 residues. The V end was cut by 4 bases, the J end by 0 bases, with 13 bases between. The full variable domain, its missing parts supplied by reference TRBV5-4 and TRBJ1-1, is ETGVTQSPTHLIKTRGQQVTLRCSSQSGHNTVSWYQQALGQGPQFIFQYYREEENGRGNFPPRFSGLQFPNYSSELNVNALELDDSALYLCASSQPLSLNTEAFFGQGTRLTVV.

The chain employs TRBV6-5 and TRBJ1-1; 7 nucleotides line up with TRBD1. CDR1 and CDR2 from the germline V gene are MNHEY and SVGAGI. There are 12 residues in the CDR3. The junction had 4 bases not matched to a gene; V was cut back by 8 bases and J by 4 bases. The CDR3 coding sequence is TGTGCCAGCCAGGGGGTGTTCACTGAAGCTTTCTTT. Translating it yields CASQGVFTEAFF.

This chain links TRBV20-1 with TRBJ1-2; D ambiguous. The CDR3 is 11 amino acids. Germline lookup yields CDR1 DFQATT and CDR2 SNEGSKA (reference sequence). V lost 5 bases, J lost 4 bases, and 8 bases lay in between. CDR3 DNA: TGCAGTGCTGGCACGGGCTATGGCTACACCTTC. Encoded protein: CSAGTGYGYTF.

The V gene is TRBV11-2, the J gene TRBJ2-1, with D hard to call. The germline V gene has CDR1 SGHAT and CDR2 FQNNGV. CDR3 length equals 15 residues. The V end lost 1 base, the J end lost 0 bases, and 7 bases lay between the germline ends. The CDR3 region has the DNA TGTGCCAGCAGCTTAGTTAAGAGCTCCTACAATGAGCAGTTCTTC. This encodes CASSLVKSSYNEQFF.

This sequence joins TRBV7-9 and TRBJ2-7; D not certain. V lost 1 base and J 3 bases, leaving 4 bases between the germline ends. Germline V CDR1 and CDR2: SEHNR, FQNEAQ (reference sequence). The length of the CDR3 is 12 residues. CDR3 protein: CASSLGVYEQYF. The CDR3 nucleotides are TGTGCCAGCAGCTTAGGAGTCTACGAGCAGTACTTC.

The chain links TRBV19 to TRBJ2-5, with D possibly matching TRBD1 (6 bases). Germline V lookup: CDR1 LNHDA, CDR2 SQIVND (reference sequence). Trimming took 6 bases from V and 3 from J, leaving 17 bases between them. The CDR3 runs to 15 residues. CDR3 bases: TGTGCCAGTAGCCTGGGGGCCTTAGGAGAAGAGACCCAGTACTTC. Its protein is CASSLGALGEETQYF. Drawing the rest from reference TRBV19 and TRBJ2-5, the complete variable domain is DGGITQSPKYLFRKEGQNVTLSCEQNLNHDAMYWYRQDPGQGLRLIYYSQIVNDFQKGDIAEGYSVSREKKESFPLTVTSAQKNPTAFYLCASSLGALGEETQYFGPGTRLLVL.

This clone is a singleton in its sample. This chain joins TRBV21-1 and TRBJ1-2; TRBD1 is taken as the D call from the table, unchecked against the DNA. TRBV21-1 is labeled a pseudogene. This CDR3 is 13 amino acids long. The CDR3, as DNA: TGTGCCAGCAGCAAAGCGGGACAGGGTGGCTACACCTTC. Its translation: CASSKAGQGGYTF.